This T cell receptor beta chain was found in a study of cytomegalovirus exposure and HLA in healthy donors. Notes on the study in general: The authors enumerated 150 to 200 TCR beta chains as linked to cytomegalovirus.

Assay used: immunoSEQ multiplex PCR; TCRdb lists only in-frame clones, some missing. The table includes a few hundred thousand clones, 75% to 90% detected once. The V gene's germline CDR1 is MGHDK and CDR2 SYGVNS. The V segment lost 8 bases and the J segment 3 bases; nucleotides outside the gene matches: 9. The CDR3 has 15 amino acids. From the approximately 110-subject validation cohort, which was separate from the approximately 670-subject first cohort, the donors were drawn. A note on this clone: The antigen is unknown.

The TCR sequence derives from a woman younger than 35 in good health and CMV-seronegative. The chain combines TRBV25-1 with TRBJ1-4; 7 bases map to TRBD1. The sequenced sample was PBMCs. CDR3 nucleotides: TGTGCCAGCTCGTCCCGACAGGGACCTAATGAAAAACTGTTTTTT. This sequence encodes CASSSRQGPNEKLFF. Full variable domain (remainder filled in from reference TRBV25-1 and TRBJ1-4): EADIYQTPRYLVIGTGKKITLECSQTMGHDKMYWYQQDPGMELHLIHYSYGVNSTEKGDLSSESTVSRIRTEHFPLTLESARPSHTSQYLCASSSRQGPNEKLFFGSGTQLSVL.